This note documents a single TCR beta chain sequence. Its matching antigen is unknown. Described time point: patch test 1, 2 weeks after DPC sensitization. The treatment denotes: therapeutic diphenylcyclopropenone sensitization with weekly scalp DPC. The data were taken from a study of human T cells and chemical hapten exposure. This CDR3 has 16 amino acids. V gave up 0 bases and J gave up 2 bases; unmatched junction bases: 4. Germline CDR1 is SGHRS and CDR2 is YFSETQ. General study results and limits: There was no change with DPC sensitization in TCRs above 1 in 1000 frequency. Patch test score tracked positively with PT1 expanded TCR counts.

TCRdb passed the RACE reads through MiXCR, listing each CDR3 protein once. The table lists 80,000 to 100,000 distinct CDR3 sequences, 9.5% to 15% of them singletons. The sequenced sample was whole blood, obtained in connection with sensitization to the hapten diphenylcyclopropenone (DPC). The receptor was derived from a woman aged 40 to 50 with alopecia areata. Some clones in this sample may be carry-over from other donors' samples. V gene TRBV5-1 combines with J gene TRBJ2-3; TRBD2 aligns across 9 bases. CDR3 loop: CASSLASGRNTDTQYF. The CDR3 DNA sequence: TGCGCCAGCAGCTTGGCCAGCGGGAGGAACACAGATACGCAGTATTTT.